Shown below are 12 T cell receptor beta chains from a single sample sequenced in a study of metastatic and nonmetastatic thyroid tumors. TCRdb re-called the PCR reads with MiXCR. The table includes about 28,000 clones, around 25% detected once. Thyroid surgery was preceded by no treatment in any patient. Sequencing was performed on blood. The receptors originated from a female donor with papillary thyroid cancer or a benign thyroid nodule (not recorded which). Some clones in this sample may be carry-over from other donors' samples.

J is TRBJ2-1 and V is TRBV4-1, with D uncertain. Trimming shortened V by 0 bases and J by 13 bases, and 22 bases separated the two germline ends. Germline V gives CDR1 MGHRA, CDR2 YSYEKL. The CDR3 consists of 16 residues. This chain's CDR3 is CASSQELGRCTSPQFF. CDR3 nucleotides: TGCGCCAGCAGCCAAGAGTTAGGCAGGTGCACCAGCCCACAGTTCTTC.

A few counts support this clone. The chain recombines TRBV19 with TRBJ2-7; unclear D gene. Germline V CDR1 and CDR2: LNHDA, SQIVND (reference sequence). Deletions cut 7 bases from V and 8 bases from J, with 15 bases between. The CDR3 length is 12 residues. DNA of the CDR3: TGTGCCAGTATTATGGGCCTAGGCCAGCAGTACTTC. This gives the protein CASIMGLGQQYF.

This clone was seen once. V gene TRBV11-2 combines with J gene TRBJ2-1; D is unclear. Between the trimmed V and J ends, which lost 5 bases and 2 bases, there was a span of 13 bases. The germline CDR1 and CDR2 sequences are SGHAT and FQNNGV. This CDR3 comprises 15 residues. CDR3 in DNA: TGTGCCAGCAGCACCCGGGTGAGCCCCTACAATGAGCAGTTCTTC. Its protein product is CASSTRVSPYNEQFF.

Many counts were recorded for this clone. This chain's CDR3 is CASSPLPDQAYEQYF. CDR3 nucleotide sequence: TGTGCCAGCTCACCACTCCCGGACCAAGCCTACGAGCAGTACTTC. The gene calls are TRBV18 and TRBJ2-7; D unclear. The CDR3 runs to 15 residues. Germline CDR1 and CDR2: KGHSH and LQKENI. Between the trimmed V and J ends, which lost 1 base and 2 bases, there was a span of 12 bases. Using reference TRBV18 and TRBJ2-7 for the parts outside the CDR3, the full variable domain is NAGVMQNPRHLVRRRGQEARLRCSPMKGHSHVYWYRQLPEEGLKFMVYLQKENIIDESGMPKERFSAEFPKEGPSILRIQQVVRGDSAAYFCASSPLPDQAYEQYFGPGTRLTVT.

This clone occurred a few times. In DNA, the CDR3 is TGCGCCAGCAGCTGGTGGGGGGCCGATTCACCCCTCCACTTT. This encodes CASSWWGADSPLHF. This chain links TRBV5-1 with TRBJ1-6, with D perhaps TRBD1 (6 bases). V was trimmed by 3 bases and J by 8 bases, leaving 12 bases between them. Germline lookup yields CDR1 SGHRS and CDR2 YFSETQ. This CDR3 has 14 residues.

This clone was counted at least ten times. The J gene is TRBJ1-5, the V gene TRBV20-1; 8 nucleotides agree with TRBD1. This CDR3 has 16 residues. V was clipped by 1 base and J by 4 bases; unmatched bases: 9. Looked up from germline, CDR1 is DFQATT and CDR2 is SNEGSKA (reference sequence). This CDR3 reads CSARAPRDRRNQPQHF. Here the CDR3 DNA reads TGCAGTGCTAGAGCCCCAAGGGACAGGCGGAATCAGCCCCAGCATTTT.

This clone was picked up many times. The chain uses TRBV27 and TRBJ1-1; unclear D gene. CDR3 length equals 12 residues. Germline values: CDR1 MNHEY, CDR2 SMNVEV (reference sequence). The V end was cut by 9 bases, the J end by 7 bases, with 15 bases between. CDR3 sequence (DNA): TGTGCCAGTTTCCGTCAAGGCCATGAAGCTTTCTTT. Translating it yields CASFRQGHEAFF.

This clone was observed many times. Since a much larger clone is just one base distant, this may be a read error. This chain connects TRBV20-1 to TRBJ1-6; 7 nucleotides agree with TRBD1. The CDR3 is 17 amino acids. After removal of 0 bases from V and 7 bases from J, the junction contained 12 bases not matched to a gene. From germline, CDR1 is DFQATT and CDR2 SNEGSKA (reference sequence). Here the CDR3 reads CSARDKLGGGRNSPLHF. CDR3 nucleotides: TGCAGTGCTAGAGATAAGTTAGGGGGCGGTCGGAATTCACCCCTCCACTTT.

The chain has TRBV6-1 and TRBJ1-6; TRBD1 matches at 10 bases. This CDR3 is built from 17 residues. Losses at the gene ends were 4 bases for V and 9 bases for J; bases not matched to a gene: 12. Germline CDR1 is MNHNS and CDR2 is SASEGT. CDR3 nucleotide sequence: TGTGCCAGCAGTGCCCCCGCCGGGGGACAGGGGTCTTCACCCCTCCACTTT. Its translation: CASSAPAGGQGSSPLHF.

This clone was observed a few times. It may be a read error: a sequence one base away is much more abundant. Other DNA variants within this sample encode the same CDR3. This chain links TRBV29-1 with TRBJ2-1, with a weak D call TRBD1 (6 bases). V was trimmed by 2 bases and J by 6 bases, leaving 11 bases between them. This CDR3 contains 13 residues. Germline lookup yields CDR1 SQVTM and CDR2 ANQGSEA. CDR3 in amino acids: CSVELQGLNEQFF. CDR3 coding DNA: TGCAGCGTTGAATTGCAGGGGCTCAATGAGCAGTTCTTC.

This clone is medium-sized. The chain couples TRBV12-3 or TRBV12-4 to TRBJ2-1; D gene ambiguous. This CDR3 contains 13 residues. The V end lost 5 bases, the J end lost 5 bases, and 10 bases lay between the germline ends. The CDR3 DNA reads TGTGCCAGCAGTGCTGTAGCTGACAATGAGCAGTTCTTC. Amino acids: CASSAVADNEQFF.

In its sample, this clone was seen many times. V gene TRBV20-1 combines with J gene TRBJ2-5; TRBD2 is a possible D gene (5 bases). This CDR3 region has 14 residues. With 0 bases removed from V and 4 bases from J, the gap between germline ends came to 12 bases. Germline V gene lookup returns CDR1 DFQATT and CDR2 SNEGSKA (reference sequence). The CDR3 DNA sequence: TGCAGTGCTAGAGATGGGAGTAGCCTAGAGACCCAGTACTTC. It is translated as CSARDGSSLETQYF.